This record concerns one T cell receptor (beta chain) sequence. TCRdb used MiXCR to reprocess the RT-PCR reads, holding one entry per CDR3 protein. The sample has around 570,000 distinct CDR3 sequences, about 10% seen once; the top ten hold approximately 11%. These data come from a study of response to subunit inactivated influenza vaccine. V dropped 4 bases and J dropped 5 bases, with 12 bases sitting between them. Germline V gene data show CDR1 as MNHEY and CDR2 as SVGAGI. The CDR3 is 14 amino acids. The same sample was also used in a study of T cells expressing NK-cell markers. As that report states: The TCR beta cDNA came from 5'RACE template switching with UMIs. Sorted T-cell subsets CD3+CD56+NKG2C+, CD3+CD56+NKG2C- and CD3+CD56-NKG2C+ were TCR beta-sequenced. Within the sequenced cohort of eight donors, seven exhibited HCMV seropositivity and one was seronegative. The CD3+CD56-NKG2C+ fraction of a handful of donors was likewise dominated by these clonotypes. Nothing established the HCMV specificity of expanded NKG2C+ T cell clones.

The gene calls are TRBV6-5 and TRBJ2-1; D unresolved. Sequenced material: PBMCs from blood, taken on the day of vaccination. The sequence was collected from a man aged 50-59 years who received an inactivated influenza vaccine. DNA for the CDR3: TGTGCCAGCAGTTTAAAATCCGGCGACAATGAGCAGTTCTTC. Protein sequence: CASSLKSGDNEQFF.